Sequencing of this TCR beta chain was carried out in a study of blood T cell repertoires in COVID-19. Whole-study context: Collection of acute and convalescent COVID-19 samples took place in the United States, Italy and Spain.

Trimming removed 5 bases at V and 1 base at J, with 17 bases between. The CDR3 spans 16 residues. CDR1 is SGHTA, CDR2 FQGTGA, per germline. Per the authors' pipeline: Cell counts per sample came from amplifying reference gene primers. Profiled with immunoSEQ multiplex PCR; TCRdb holds only in-frame clones, not every one. The V and J calls and clone size are taken from that table; D and trimming were inferred from the DNA. The repertoire includes approximately 350,000 clones, about 86% of them detected once, and 2.5% to 3.5% sits in the top ten. The sequence derives from a man aged 30 to 45 with active or convalescent COVID-19. The sample consisted of peripheral blood. The V call is TRBV7-3, the J call TRBJ2-5; D possibly corresponds to TRBD2 (7 bases). CDR3 sequence reads: CASSPVTGGLQETQYF. The CDR3 bases are TGTGCCAGCAGCCCTGTGACGGGGGGCCTCCAAGAGACCCAGTACTTC. The whole variable domain, filled in from reference TRBV7-3 and TRBJ2-5, reads GAGVSQTPSNKVTEKGKYVELRCDPISGHTALYWYRQSLGQGPEFLIYFQGTGAADDSGLPNDRFFAVRPEGSVSTLKIQRTERGDSAVYLCASSPVTGGLQETQYFGPGTRLLVL.